The 27 T cell receptor beta chains presented below share a single source sample, sequenced in a study of OX40 agonist ivuxolimab in advanced cancers. TCRdb's table, derived via immunoSEQ multiplex PCR, lists solely in-frame clones and lacks some. The sample lists 50,000 or so clones, about 78% occurring once. Sequences were derived from CD4+ or CD8+ T cells sorted from blood, sampled in a trial of the OX40 agonist ivuxolimab. The receptors derive from an adult with an advanced solid tumor such as melanoma, head and neck, liver or kidney cancer.

The V gene is TRBV4-1, the J gene TRBJ1-2; the D gene is possibly TRBD1 (5 bases). The germline V gene has CDR1 MGHRA and CDR2 YSYEKL. V was trimmed by 1 base and J by 4 bases, leaving 10 bases between them. The CDR3 length is 14 residues. CDR3 amino acids: CASSQGDRTYGYTF. For the CDR3, the DNA is TGCGCCAGCAGCCAAGGGGACCGCACCTATGGCTACACCTTC.

The CDR3 DNA follows: TGTGCCAGTAGTATTCTGGCGGGAGGGCCGGTTGAGCAGTTCTTC. It specifies CASSILAGGPVEQFF. The chain joins TRBV19 to TRBJ2-1, with 9 bases matching TRBD2. CDR3 length: 15 residues. V was pared by 3 bases and J by 9 bases, with 9 bases of the junction left unmatched. Germline loops: CDR1 LNHDA, CDR2 SQIVND (reference sequence).

V is TRBV4-1 and J is TRBJ1-5; 9 nucleotides line up with TRBD1. The germline gives CDR1 MGHRA, CDR2 YSYEKL. CDR3 size: 17 residues. V gave up 4 bases and J gave up 2 bases; unmatched junction bases: 9. The CDR3 protein is CASSRDLTGGGNQPQHF. CDR3 DNA: TGCGCCAGCAGCCGAGATCTCACAGGGGGCGGCAATCAGCCCCAGCATTTT.

The rearrangement links TRBV7-8 to TRBJ1-2; D remains ambiguous. The CDR3 extends over 12 amino acids. Looked up from germline, CDR1 is SGHVS and CDR2 is FQNEAQ. Deletions cut 4 bases from V and 2 bases from J, with 5 bases between. The CDR3 DNA reads TGTGCCAGCAGCTCCCCCAACTATGGCTACACCTTC. It is translated as CASSSPNYGYTF.

The chain is built from TRBV7-8 and TRBJ1-1; 11 nucleotides align to TRBD1. The germline CDR1 and CDR2 sequences are SGHVS and FQNEAQ. There are 16 residues in the CDR3. J lost 5 bases, V lost 2 bases, and 7 bases had no gene match. The CDR3 coding sequence is TGTGCCAGCAGCTTAATCTTCGGGACAGGGGGGACTGAAGCTTTCTTT. It codes for CASSLIFGTGGTEAFF.

This chain links TRBV11-2 with TRBJ1-5; a possible D gene is TRBD1 (5 bases). V lost 5 bases to trimming and J lost 7 bases, with 18 bases between them. The CDR3 spans 15 residues. Germline V gene data show CDR1 as SGHAT and CDR2 as FQNNGV. CDR3 residues: CASSPSGQGRQPQHF. CDR3 bases: TGTGCCAGCAGCCCTAGTGGGCAGGGCCGCCAGCCCCAGCATTTT.

In its sample, this clone was seen a few times. This sample includes further DNA sequences coding for the same CDR3. This CDR3 is CASSGAVPGGYTF. In nucleotides, the CDR3 is TGTGCCAGCAGCGGGGCCGTCCCAGGTGGCTACACCTTC. This chain joins TRBV28 and TRBJ1-2, with D possibly TRBD1 on 5 matching bases. Germline V gene lookup returns CDR1 MDHEN and CDR2 SYDVKM. The V end lost 6 bases, the J end lost 7 bases, and 15 bases lay between the germline ends. The CDR3 has 13 amino acids.

Turning to this clone: At one boundary the junction diverges from the germline segment, which might be a read error. The CDR3: CAGSYGQGVGYEQYF. CDR3 DNA sequence: TGTGCCGGCAGTTACGGGCAGGGGGTTGGATACGAGCAGTACTTC. V and J are TRBV6-5 and TRBJ2-7, with 7 bases identical to TRBD1. The length of the CDR3 is 15 residues. Germline assignment: CDR1 MNHEY and CDR2 SVGAGI.

This clone was recorded a few times. The chain combines TRBV15 with TRBJ2-5; 9 nucleotides align to TRBD2. The ends lost 1 base at V and 5 bases at J; junction bases unmatched: 5. This CDR3 has 15 amino acids. Germline V lookup: CDR1 LNHNV, CDR2 YYDKDF (reference sequence). The chain's CDR3 is CATSRVSGSTETQYF. Here the CDR3 DNA reads TGTGCCACCAGCAGAGTTAGCGGGAGTACTGAGACCCAGTACTTC.

The rearrangement links TRBV28 to TRBJ1-1; D is ambiguous. This CDR3 has 13 residues. V gave up 6 bases and J gave up 1 base, with 9 bases separating them. Germline CDR1 and CDR2: MDHEN and SYDVKM. CDR3 protein: CASRPGRNTEAFF. As DNA, the CDR3 is TGTGCCAGCAGACCCGGACGGAACACTGAAGCTTTCTTT.

This chain uses TRBV6-5 with TRBJ1-2; the D gene is possibly TRBD1 (6 bases). Germline CDR1 and CDR2: MNHEY and SVGAGI. The CDR3 contains 12 residues. V was trimmed by 9 bases and J by 1 base, leaving 9 bases between them. CDR3 nucleotide sequence: TGTGCCAGTTCAGGGGTTAACTATGGCTACACCTTC. Translation gives CASSGVNYGYTF.

A single count supports this clone. This chain connects TRBV19 to TRBJ1-6; D is uncertain. CDR3 size: 13 residues. Germline CDR1 and CDR2: LNHDA and SQIVND (reference sequence). The ends were cut back, 4 bases at V and 13 bases at J, with 14 bases in the middle. CDR3 amino acids: CASSNLYGLPLHF. For the CDR3, the DNA is TGTGCCAGTAGTAACCTATATGGATTGCCCCTCCACTTT.

This chain links TRBV29-1 with TRBJ1-4; perhaps TRBD1 as D (6 bases). There are 12 residues in the CDR3. From germline, CDR1 is SQVTM and CDR2 ANQGSEA. Trimming removed 5 bases from V and 10 bases from J, with 14 bases in between. The CDR3 DNA follows: TGCAGCGTTATGGGGGCGGATGGAAAACTGTTTTTT. Translated, it gives CSVMGADGKLFF.

The chain couples TRBV18 to TRBJ1-1, with TRBD1 identical over 8 bases. Unmatched junction bases numbered 10, after V lost 5 bases and J lost 11 bases. The CDR3 extends over 13 amino acids. Per germline, CDR1 KGHSH and CDR2 LQKENI. This CDR3 is CASSTYAQGAAFF. The DNA for the CDR3 is TGTGCCAGCTCAACTTATGCGCAGGGGGCGGCTTTCTTT.

The chain has TRBV5-1 and TRBJ1-3, with unresolved D. The V end lost 0 bases, the J end lost 0 bases, and 7 bases lay between the germline ends. This CDR3 is 15 amino acids long. Germline V gene data show CDR1 as SGHRS and CDR2 as YFSETQ. CDR3 sequence reads: CASSLVGGSGNTIYF. CDR3 in DNA: TGCGCCAGCAGCTTGGTTGGTGGCTCTGGAAACACCATATATTTT.

The chain employs TRBV5-1 and TRBJ1-1; 7 positions match TRBD1. Germline values: CDR1 SGHRS, CDR2 YFSETQ. V shed 4 bases and J 1 base; nucleotides not matched to a gene: 7. The CDR3 spans 15 residues. CDR3 in amino acids: CASSVQGGRNTEAFF. The CDR3 nucleotides read TGCGCCAGCAGCGTCCAGGGGGGACGGAACACTGAAGCTTTCTTT.

J is TRBJ2-7 and V is TRBV7-2; maybe TRBD2 (6 bases). The CDR3 spans 15 residues. Germline V gene sequence: CDR1 SGHTA, CDR2 FQGNSA. V gave up 3 bases and J gave up 2 bases, with 14 bases separating them. This chain's CDR3 is CASSFRGMKTYEQYF. The CDR3 coding sequence is TGTGCCAGCAGCTTTCGGGGGATGAAAACCTACGAGCAGTACTTC.

This chain joins TRBV5-1 and TRBJ2-1; unclear D gene. Trimming stripped 3 bases from V and 4 bases from J, with 14 bases between. Germline CDR1 and CDR2: SGHRS and YFSETQ. The CDR3 is made up of 15 amino acids. The CDR3 loop is CASSSLFGDYNEQFF. The CDR3 nucleotides read TGCGCCAGCAGCTCCCTGTTTGGGGATTACAATGAGCAGTTCTTC.

The chain carries TRBV29-1 and TRBJ2-3, with 8 bases lining up with TRBD2. This CDR3 has 16 residues. CDR1 and CDR2 from the germline V gene are SQVTM and ANQGSEA. V was clipped by 2 bases and J by 0 bases; unmatched bases: 7. CDR3 loop: CSVERSGGTSTDTQYF. The CDR3 DNA reads TGCAGCGTTGAACGGAGCGGGGGAACCAGCACAGATACGCAGTATTTT.

The V call is TRBV5-1, the J call TRBJ1-6; 11 nucleotides align to TRBD1. CDR3 size: 18 residues. V lost 4 bases and J lost 5; bases outside the gene matches: 11. CDR1 and CDR2 (germline): SGHRS, YFSETQ. This CDR3 is CASSPGTGGVNNNSPLHF. CDR3 nucleotides: TGCGCCAGCAGCCCCGGGACAGGGGGGGTTAACAATAATTCACCCCTCCACTTT.

In its sample, this clone was seen many times. The genes are TRBV6-5 and TRBJ1-1, with a tentative D call TRBD1 (6 bases). Per germline, CDR1 MNHEY and CDR2 SVGAGI. This CDR3 region has 13 residues. Trimming pared 5 bases from V and 6 bases from J, leaving 13 bases between. Here the CDR3 DNA reads TGTGCCAGCAGTCGTACAGGGTTCTCTGAAGCTTTCTTT. Amino acids: CASSRTGFSEAFF.

The chain joins TRBV27 to TRBJ1-1, with D possibly being TRBD1 (6 bases). Germline CDR1 reads MNHEY; CDR2 reads SMNVEV (reference sequence). The CDR3 is 14 amino acids. Trimming removed 6 bases at V and 4 bases at J, with 15 bases between. In nucleotides, the CDR3 is TGTGCCAGCAGCAAAACAGGGATGAGCACTGAAGCTTTCTTT. It encodes CASSKTGMSTEAFF.

The V call is TRBV18, the J call TRBJ1-4, with D tentatively TRBD1 (6 bases). Per germline, CDR1 KGHSH and CDR2 LQKENI. The CDR3 has 14 amino acids. Trimming pared 0 bases from V and 5 bases from J, leaving 7 bases between. This CDR3 reads CASSPPGQNEKLFF. CDR3 nucleotides: TGTGCCAGCTCACCACCGGGACAAAATGAAAAACTGTTTTTT.

V usage is TRBV11-2 and J usage is TRBJ2-5, with 8 bases matching TRBD2. V gave up 3 bases and J gave up 9 bases; unmatched junction bases: 15. Germline CDR1 is SGHAT and CDR2 is FQNNGV. The CDR3 has 16 amino acids. The DNA for the CDR3 is TGTGCCAGCAGCTTTCAAGTCGGGAGGGCCACTGGGGCCCAGTACTTC. As protein: CASSFQVGRATGAQYF.

This chain uses TRBV2 with TRBJ2-5, with D possibly matching TRBD2 (5 bases). This CDR3 is built from 12 residues. Between the trimmed V and J ends, which lost 7 bases and 2 bases, there was a span of 8 bases. Germline lookup yields CDR1 SNHLY and CDR2 FYNNEI. In DNA, the CDR3 is TGTGCCAGCACGAGGGAACAAGAGACCCAGTACTTC. Amino acids: CASTREQETQYF.

This clone was picked up a small number of times. This chain uses TRBV7-3 with TRBJ2-1, with a tentative D call TRBD1 (6 bases). The CDR3 is 13 amino acids. CDR1 is SGHTA, CDR2 FQGTGA, per germline. V lost 5 bases and J 6 bases, leaving 11 bases between the germline ends. Here the CDR3 DNA reads TGTGCCAGCAGCGCTGGACAGACCAATGAGCAGTTCTTC. Its protein is CASSAGQTNEQFF.

J is TRBJ2-7 and V is TRBV11-2; 10 nucleotides agree with TRBD1. Germline-derived CDR1 and CDR2 are SGHAT and FQNNGV. CDR3 length: 14 amino acids. Trimming removed 5 bases from V and 3 bases from J; junction bases left unmatched: 4. The CDR3 loop is CASSLTGGGYEQYF. Here the CDR3 DNA reads TGTGCCAGCAGCCTGACAGGGGGCGGCTACGAGCAGTACTTC.